The following is a TCR beta chain sequence with its context. The sample originates from a study of cytomegalovirus exposure and HLA in healthy donors. V gave up 4 bases and J gave up 4 bases, with 17 bases separating them. The CDR3 has 16 amino acids. Germline-derived CDR1 and CDR2 are SEHNR and FQNEAQ (reference sequence). The data were produced by immunoSEQ multiplex PCR, yet TCRdb's version contains in-frame clones alone and is incomplete. In the table there are some 220,000 clones, 90% to 95% of which are singletons. This receptor was taken from a woman between 18 and 29 years old in good health and CMV-seronegative. Sequences were obtained from PBMCs. This chain uses TRBV7-9 with TRBJ1-3, with D perhaps matching TRBD1 (5 bases). CDR3 bases: TGTGCCAGCAGCTCGTATACCGACAGCAGGGGAAACACCATATATTTT. Its translation is CASSSYTDSRGNTIYF.